The rows below give T cell receptor beta chains drawn from one sample of a study of T cell changes during pregnancy in multiple sclerosis. Generated by immunoSEQ multiplex PCR, the TCRdb table keeps only in-frame clones and is missing some. This sample has around 34,000 clones, with 90% found just once. The sequences come from CD8+ T cells from peripheral blood mononuclear cells, collected in the first trimester of pregnancy. These receptor sequences come from a female donor with multiple sclerosis, enrolled in a pregnancy study. CDR3s include the opening cysteine and the closing phenylalanine or tryptophan. Fields, in order: V gene, clone size, D gene, J gene, CDR3 protein, CDR3 DNA. The D gene is left open where the match is weak. The size entry is marked missing in some rows and otherwise reads once, few, many or a size class.

TRBV9	.	TRBD1	TRBJ2-7	CASSPGQRIYEQYF	TGTGCCAGCAGTCCGGGACAGAGGATCTACGAGCAGTACTTC
TRBV19	once	.	TRBJ2-1	CASSIGDEQFF	TGTGCCAGTAGTATAGGCGATGAGCAGTTCTTC
TRBV7-9	once	.	TRBJ2-7	CASSPPTANTYEQYF	TGTGCCAGCAGTCCCCCGACAGCAAACACCTACGAGCAGTACTTC
TRBV28	.	TRBD1	TRBJ2-7	CASSTGGYEQYF	TGTGCCAGCAGTACAGGGGGCTACGAGCAGTACTTC
TRBV27	.	TRBD2	TRBJ2-1	CASSLTSWGGSYNEQFF	TGTGCCAGCAGTTTAACCTCTTGGGGGGGATCCTACAATGAGCAGTTCTTC
TRBV6-5	.	TRBD2	TRBJ2-1	CASGIPSGSYNEQFF	TGTGCCAGCGGAATTCCTAGCGGTTCCTACAATGAGCAGTTCTTC
TRBV19	.	TRBD1	TRBJ1-2	CASTKPTGQAIYGYTF	TGTGCCAGTACCAAACCAACAGGACAGGCGATATATGGCTACACCTTC
TRBV19	.	.	TRBJ1-1	CASSISLTNTEAFF	TGTGCCAGTTCAATCTCACTCACTAACACTGAAGCTTTCTTT
TRBV5-1	.	TRBD2	TRBJ2-6	CASSFTSGRGGANVLTF	TGCGCCAGCAGCTTTACTAGCGGGAGGGGTGGGGCCAACGTCCTGACTTTC
TRBV2	.	.	TRBJ1-2	CASSEARGSYGYTF	TGTGCCAGCAGTGAAGCTCGGGGGTCTTATGGCTACACCTTC
TRBV13	.	TRBD2	TRBJ2-7	CASSPPASGRLYEQYF	TGTGCCAGCAGCCCCCCGGCTAGCGGGAGACTCTACGAGCAGTACTTC
TRBV6-4	.	TRBD1	TRBJ2-7	CASSVGTGFAYEQYF	TGTGCCAGCAGTGTTGGGACAGGGTTTGCCTACGAGCAGTACTTC
TRBV2	.	TRBD2	TRBJ2-7	CASTSLAGGPGEQYF	TGTGCCAGCACTTCACTAGCGGGAGGGCCTGGCGAGCAGTACTTC
TRBV7-3	.	.	TRBJ2-3	CASSFSAEVTQYF	TGTGCCAGCAGCTTCTCCGCGGAGGTTACGCAGTATTTT
TRBV5-6	.	.	TRBJ1-4	CASSLGHGGPLTNEKLFF	TGTGCCAGCAGCTTGGGCCACGGGGGGCCTTTAACTAATGAAAAACTGTTTTTT
TRBV5-4	.	TRBD1	TRBJ1-2	CASSSPGQGSGGYTF	TGTGCCAGCAGCTCCCCGGGACAGGGGTCGGGAGGCTACACCTTC
TRBV6-5	.	.	TRBJ2-6	CASSYSSGSGANVLTF	TGTGCCAGCAGTTACTCGAGCGGCTCTGGGGCCAACGTCCTGACTTTC
TRBV5-1	.	.	TRBJ2-3	CASSSPVDTQYF	TGCGCCAGCAGCTCTCCAGTAGATACGCAGTATTTT
TRBV7-7	.	TRBD2	TRBJ2-1	CASSPGTSGSNEQFF	TGTGCTAGCAGCCCCGGGACTAGCGGGAGCAATGAGCAGTTCTTC
TRBV6-5	once	.	TRBJ2-7	CASSYSRFVSQYEQYF	TGTGCCAGCAGTTACTCGCGTTTTGTTAGCCAATACGAGCAGTACTTC
TRBV2	.	.	TRBJ1-2	CAREGKNYGYTF	TGTGCCAGGGAGGGCAAAAACTATGGCTACACCTTC
TRBV4-1	.	.	TRBJ2-1	CASSQFPLTDEQFF	TGCGCCAGCAGCCAATTCCCTCTTACGGATGAGCAGTTCTTC
TRBV18	.	TRBD2	TRBJ2-7	CASSPLAGRPDEQYF	TGTGCCAGCTCACCTCTAGCGGGGCGGCCCGACGAGCAGTACTTC
TRBV27	.	TRBD2	TRBJ2-7	CASSFASGSLEQYF	TGTGCCAGCAGTTTCGCTAGCGGGAGTCTCGAGCAGTACTTC
TRBV2	.	.	TRBJ2-1	CASSEGGPYNEQFF	TGTGCCAGCAGTGAGGGAGGACCGTACAATGAGCAGTTCTTC
TRBV30	.	TRBD1	TRBJ1-4	CAWKYPDRLRWVSEKLFF	TGTGCCTGGAAGTACCCGGACAGGCTCCGATGGGTAAGTGAAAAACTGTTTTTT
TRBV30	.	TRBD2	TRBJ2-7	CAWSGGHFDLAGVVYEQYF	TGTGCCTGGAGCGGGGGACATTTCGACCTAGCGGGAGTGGTCTACGAGCAGTACTTC
TRBV4-1	.	TRBD1	TRBJ1-4	CASSRTGLSEKLFF	TGCGCCAGCAGCCGGACAGGGTTGAGTGAAAAACTGTTTTTT
TRBV27	.	TRBD2	TRBJ2-7	CASSLMGLAYEQYF	TGTGCCAGCAGTTTAATGGGACTAGCATACGAGCAGTACTTC
TRBV29-1	.	.	TRBJ1-1	CSGGGTEAFF	TGCAGCGGCGGGGGCACTGAAGCTTTCTTT
TRBV6-4	few	TRBD2	TRBJ2-1	CASSDTLAGDYNEQFF	TGTGCCAGCAGTGACACACTAGCGGGAGACTACAATGAGCAGTTCTTC
TRBV7-9	.	.	TRBJ2-7	CASSLTAYEQYF	TGTGCCAGCAGCTTGACAGCGTACGAGCAGTACTTC
TRBV10-3	.	.	TRBJ2-7	CAISESDHVGGYEQYF	TGTGCCATCAGTGAGTCGGATCATGTAGGGGGCTACGAGCAGTACTTC
TRBV7-9	.	.	TRBJ2-5	CASSTPGYQETQYF	TGTGCCAGCAGCACTCCGGGGTACCAAGAGACCCAGTACTTC
TRBV15	.	.	TRBJ1-5	CATSRGRGGNQPQHF	TGTGCCACCAGCAGAGGACGCGGGGGCAATCAGCCCCAGCATTTT
TRBV7-2	.	.	TRBJ2-3	CASSLGVLASTDTQYF	TGTGCCAGCAGCTTAGGTGTCCTAGCCTCCACAGATACGCAGTATTTT
TRBV19	once	TRBD2	TRBJ2-5	CASSVGLAGVETQYF	TGTGCCAGTAGTGTGGGACTAGCGGGAGTAGAGACCCAGTACTTC
TRBV15	.	.	TRBJ1-1	CATSKVLGATEAFF	TGTGCCACCAGCAAAGTGTTAGGGGCCACTGAAGCTTTCTTT
TRBV19	once	TRBD2	TRBJ2-7	CASSWTSGRSHEQYF	TGTGCCAGCTCTTGGACTAGCGGGAGGAGCCACGAGCAGTACTTC
TRBV19	.	.	TRBJ2-2	CASTLRNTGELFF	TGTGCCAGCACGCTGAGAAACACCGGGGAGCTGTTTTTT
TRBV9	once	TRBD2	TRBJ2-4	CASGGGNIQYF	TGTGCCAGCGGGGGGGGAAACATTCAGTACTTC
TRBV5-6	.	TRBD2	TRBJ2-1	CASRGDGYNEQFF	TGTGCCAGCCGGGGGGACGGATACAATGAGCAGTTCTTC
TRBV27	.	TRBD2	TRBJ2-7	CASSLAGEFYEQYF	TGTGCCAGCAGTTTAGCGGGAGAGTTTTACGAGCAGTACTTC
TRBV7-9	.	TRBD2	TRBJ2-5	CASSGPGLAEPQETQYF	TGTGCCAGCAGCGGGCCGGGACTAGCGGAGCCCCAAGAGACCCAGTACTTC
TRBV28	.	TRBD2	TRBJ2-7	CASMAGGTYEQYF	TGTGCCAGCATGGCGGGAGGTACCTACGAGCAGTACTTC
TRBV21-1	.	.	TRBJ2-7	CASKGKGQASYEQYF	TGTGCCAGCAAGGGTAAGGGACAGGCTTCGTACGAGCAGTACTTC
TRBV5-4	.	TRBD1	TRBJ1-4	CASSFTGTGGEKLFF	TGTGCCAGCAGCTTTACCGGGACAGGGGGTGAAAAACTGTTTTTT
TRBV5-6	.	TRBD1	TRBJ1-1	CASSRTGYTEAFF	TGTGCCAGCAGTAGGACAGGGTACACTGAAGCTTTCTTT
TRBV6-6	.	TRBD1	TRBJ2-7	CASSYWTGWYEQYF	TGTGCCAGCAGTTACTGGACAGGGTGGTACGAGCAGTACTTC
TRBV27	.	TRBD2	TRBJ2-1	CATTLAGSYNEQFF	TGTGCCACCACGCTAGCGGGCAGCTACAATGAGCAGTTCTTC
TRBV27	.	.	TRBJ2-3	CASSLLGGVPDTQYF	TGTGCCAGCAGTCTCTTGGGGGGAGTTCCGGATACGCAGTATTTT
TRBV4-2	few	.	TRBJ2-3	CASSQERASGTDTQYF	TGTGCCAGCAGCCAAGAACGGGCTAGCGGCACAGATACGCAGTATTTT